The clone carrying this TCR beta chain has only one observation. This entry belongs to a study of blood T cell repertoires in COVID-19. For the study at large: Donors in the United States, Italy and Spain gave samples during acute or convalescent COVID-19. In each case, the material was cDNA or gDNA derived from T cells, B-cell-depleted T cells, or PBMCs.

As processed by the authors: Researchers report that nucleated cell counts were estimated from reference gene primer amplification. Measured with immunoSEQ multiplex PCR; TCRdb has only the in-frame clones, and not every one. That table furnishes V, J and clone size, whereas the DNA furnished D and trimming. The sample holds approximately 190,000 clones, 87% seen once. The receptor comes from a man in his sixties with active or convalescent COVID-19. Sequencing input: peripheral blood.

The CDR3 nucleotides are TGTGCCAGCAGCCCCGGTGGCGGGGGGGCATCAGATACGCAGTATTTT. Translation gives CASSPGGGGASDTQYF. The rearrangement uses TRBV5-5 and TRBJ2-3; 9 bases align to TRBD2. The CDR3 runs to 16 residues. The V gene's germline CDR1 is SGHKS and CDR2 YYEKEE (reference sequence). Trimming removed 4 bases from V and 4 bases from J; junction bases left unmatched: 10.